The 9 T cell receptor beta chains in this list originate from one sample, sequenced in a study of vaccination and CD4 T cells after COVID-19. Treatment meaning: approximately 9-day PBMC culture with coronavirus spike peptide pools or control peptides (ViraFEST assay). CD4+ T cells that had been cultured provided DNA sequenced with the Oncomine TCR Beta short-read assay. MiXCR, applied by TCRdb to the PCR reads, yields one record per CDR3 protein. The sample includes around 3,500 distinct CDR3 sequences, approximately 33% of them seen just once. These receptors have no known antigen. The sequenced sample was CD4+ T cells from blood, cultured in vitro. The receptor set was obtained from a human donor who had recovered from COVID-19.

By frequency in the sample, this clonotype is medium-sized. The rearrangement links TRBV19 to TRBJ1-5; D uncertain. CDR3 length: 17 amino acids. The germline gives CDR1 LNHDA, CDR2 SQIVND (reference sequence). Trimming stripped 7 bases from V and 1 base from J, with 20 bases between. In DNA, the CDR3 is TGTGCCAGTACCCTTGGGGTTTACGCTTCAAGCAATCAGCCCCAGCATTTT. Residues: CASTLGVYASSNQPQHF.

This rearrangement joins TRBV10-3 to TRBJ1-6; the D gene is possibly TRBD1 (5 bases). V lost 7 bases and J lost 9, with 13 bases in between. There are 13 residues in the CDR3. Per the germline V gene, CDR1 is ENHRY and CDR2 is SYGVKD. CDR3 loop: CAITRDLSSPLHF. CDR3 bases: TGTGCCATCACGCGGGACTTAAGTTCACCCCTCCACTTT.

This clonotype was seen only a few times. The genes are TRBV5-1 and TRBJ1-2, with 8 bases that match TRBD1. This CDR3 is built from 15 residues. Looked up from germline, CDR1 is SGHRS and CDR2 is YFSETQ. J was trimmed by 5 bases and V by 1 base; bases with no gene match: 7. CDR3 coding DNA: TGCGCCAGCAGCTTGACAGGGGGGGATGCTTATGGCTACACCTTC. Its protein is CASSLTGGDAYGYTF. The full variable domain, rest sourced from reference TRBV5-1 and TRBJ1-2, is KAGVTQTPRYLIKTRGQQVTLSCSPISGHRSVSWYQQTPGQGLQFLFEYFSETQRNKGNFPGRFSGRQFSNSRSEMNVSTLELGDSALYLCASSLTGGDAYGYTFGSGTRLTVV.

The chain recombines TRBV19 with TRBJ2-3; D possibly corresponds to TRBD1 (6 bases). With 4 bases removed from V and 6 bases from J, the gap between germline ends came to 11 bases. The CDR3 has 13 amino acids. Germline V gene sequence: CDR1 LNHDA, CDR2 SQIVND (reference sequence). The CDR3: CASSNTGRDTQYF. DNA for the CDR3: TGTGCCAGTAGTAATACAGGGCGCGATACGCAGTATTTT.

This chain uses TRBV20-1 with TRBJ1-1; D not certain. Germline CDR1 is DFQATT and CDR2 is SNEGSKA (reference sequence). CDR3 length: 15 residues. V was trimmed by 0 bases and J by 5 bases, leaving 16 bases between them. CDR3 loop: CSAREEGILGTEAFF. The CDR3, as DNA: TGCAGTGCTAGAGAAGAGGGAATCTTGGGGACTGAAGCTTTCTTT.

This clonotype has more than one count but fewer than ten. The chain combines TRBV7-9 with TRBJ1-1; possible D gene TRBD1, 5 bases. CDR1 and CDR2 from the germline V gene are SEHNR and FQNEAQ (reference sequence). This CDR3 contains 13 residues. V was trimmed by 4 bases and J by 4 bases, leaving 10 bases between them. The CDR3 loop is CASSSTTVTEAFF. The CDR3 region has the DNA TGTGCCAGCAGCTCAACGACAGTCACTGAAGCTTTCTTT.

This clonotype is medium-sized by share. The chain uses TRBV6-2 or TRBV6-3 and TRBJ2-2, with 7 positions matching TRBD1. The CDR3 is 14 amino acids. V was pared by 7 bases and J by 3 bases, with 5 bases of the junction left unmatched. CDR1 and CDR2 from the germline V gene are MNHEY and SVGEGT. As DNA, the CDR3 is TGTGCCAGCATTTGGGGACAGTACACCGGGGAGCTGTTTTTT. This sequence encodes CASIWGQYTGELFF.

This clonotype was seen a few times. The chain uses TRBV6-1 and TRBJ1-1; no clear D. The V end was cut by 5 bases, the J end by 1 base, with 14 bases between. Germline V gene lookup returns CDR1 MNHNS and CDR2 SASEGT. The CDR3 length is 15 residues. The CDR3 DNA reads as TGTGCCAGCAGTCCAGCCCTGATGGGGAACACTGAAGCTTTCTTT. Translated: CASSPALMGNTEAFF.

This clonotype was seen more than once but under ten times. For the CDR3, the DNA is TGTGCCAGCAGCTTATCCCGCACTGAAGCTTTCTTT. As protein: CASSLSRTEAFF. J is TRBJ1-1 and V is TRBV11-2; D uncertain. This CDR3 is built from 12 residues. CDR1 SGHAT and CDR2 FQNNGV come from the germline V gene. Trimming removed 2 bases at V and 4 bases at J, with 5 bases between.